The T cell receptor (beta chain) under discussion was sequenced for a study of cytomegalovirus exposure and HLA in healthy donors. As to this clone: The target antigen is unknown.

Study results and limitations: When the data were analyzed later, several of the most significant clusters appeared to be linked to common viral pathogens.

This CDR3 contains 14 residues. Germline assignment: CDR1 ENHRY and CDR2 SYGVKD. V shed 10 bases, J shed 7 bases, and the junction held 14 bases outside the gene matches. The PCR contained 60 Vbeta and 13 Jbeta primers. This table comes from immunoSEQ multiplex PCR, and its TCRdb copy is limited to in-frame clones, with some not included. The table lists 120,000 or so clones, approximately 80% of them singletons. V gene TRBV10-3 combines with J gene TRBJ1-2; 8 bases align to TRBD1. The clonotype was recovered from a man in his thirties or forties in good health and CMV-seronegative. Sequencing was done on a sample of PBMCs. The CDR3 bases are TGTGCCAGTACGACGACAGGGGAGAGGAGTGGCTACACCTTC. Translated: CASTTTGERSGYTF.